A single sample is the source of the 21 T cell receptor beta chains below, sequenced in a study of T-cell memory formation after mild COVID-19 (TCRdb year 2021). Library prep was done by 5' RACE. Data came from an Illumina NovaSeq 6000. The public sequencing data were trimmed at Q25 with fastp and processed into clonotypes with MiXCR by TCRdb, which kept only in-frame beta chains. CDR3 protein duplicates are merged, each entry listing the most common genes and DNA. For this sample the table gives some 150,000 distinct CDR3 sequences, of which about 5.7% were detected only once. The ten top clones hold about 2% of the sample. The sequenced sample consisted of PBMCs or a T cell subset sorted from them (not recorded which). The receptors come from an adult woman who had mild COVID-19 (a few samples of this study predate the infection). The sample titles of this study are shuffled in the database, so cell type and time point are left out; the donor was told from shared clones.

In regard to this clonotype: With a much larger clone just one base away, this may be a read error. The V gene is TRBV6-6, the J gene TRBJ2-3, with D perhaps TRBD1 or TRBD2 (5 bases each). CDR3 length: 15 amino acids. The germline gives CDR1 MNHNY, CDR2 SVGAGI (reference sequence). V was shortened by 6 bases and J by 2 bases, with 15 bases between the two germline ends. The CDR3 DNA reads TGTGCCAGCAGCCTCAGCTGGGGGTTCACAGATACGCAGTATTTT. Translation gives CASSLSWGFTDTQYF.

CDR3 sequence: CASSEAQRGGNEQFF. The CDR3 coding sequence is TGTGCCAGCAGTGAAGCCCAGCGGGGGGGCAATGAGCAGTTCTTC. J is TRBJ2-1 and V is TRBV2; 10 bases align to TRBD2. In germline, CDR1 is SNHLY, CDR2 FYNNEI. V shed 0 bases and J 6 bases; nucleotides not matched to a gene: 2. The CDR3 has 15 residues.

This chain joins TRBV4-1 and TRBJ1-4; the match to TRBD1 covers 9 bases. Trimming took 4 bases from V and 3 from J; bases not matched to a gene: 12. Germline CDR1 MGHRA, CDR2 YSYEKL. This CDR3 has 18 residues. The chain's CDR3 is CASSRPRDRVKANEKLFF. CDR3 nucleotide sequence: TGCGCCAGCAGCCGCCCCAGGGACAGGGTCAAGGCTAATGAAAAACTGTTTTTT.

This clonotype was recorded a few times. V usage is TRBV11-2 and J usage is TRBJ2-3; possibly TRBD2 for D (5 bases). The CDR3 has 13 residues. The V and J ends lost 5 bases and 3 bases respectively, with 9 bases between them. Germline CDR1 is SGHAT and CDR2 is FQNNGV. This CDR3 is CASSPRLTDTQYF. The CDR3 region has the DNA TGTGCCAGCAGCCCAAGACTAACAGATACGCAGTATTTT. Based on the CDR3 plus reference TRBV11-2 and TRBJ2-3, the full variable domain is EAGVAQSPRYKIIEKRQSVAFWCNPISGHATLYWYQQILGQGPKLLIQFQNNGVVDDSQLPKDRFSAERLKGVDSTLKIQPAKLEDSAVYLCASSPRLTDTQYFGPGTRLTVL.

In its sample, this clonotype was seen many times. This chain joins TRBV7-2 and TRBJ1-4; D gene unclear. CDR1 SGHTA and CDR2 FQGNSA come from the germline V gene. This CDR3 spans 13 amino acids. The V end was cut by 5 bases, the J end by 2 bases, with 6 bases between. The CDR3 spells CASSRRTNEKLFF. The CDR3 DNA reads as TGTGCCAGCAGCCGGCGGACTAATGAAAAACTGTTTTTT.

This clonotype has a count of ten or more. The chain joins TRBV7-9 to TRBJ2-7; D unclear. From germline, CDR1 is SEHNR and CDR2 FQNEAQ (reference sequence). V was clipped by 1 base and J by 7 bases, with 8 bases between them. The CDR3 totals 12 residues. The CDR3 nucleotides read TGTGCCAGCAGCTTAGGGTGGCAGGAGCAGTACTTC. Residues: CASSLGWQEQYF.

This sequence joins TRBV6-5 and TRBJ2-2; TRBD1 might be the D (6 bases). Germline values: CDR1 MNHEY, CDR2 SVGAGI. V was cut by 2 bases and J by 7 bases, with 11 bases left in between. The CDR3 covers 14 residues. DNA of the CDR3: TGTGCCAGCAGTTACAGGCCCAGGGGCGGGGAGCTGTTTTTT. It specifies CASSYRPRGGELFF.

This clonotype was picked up many times. The rearrangement joins TRBV30 to TRBJ2-1; 10 positions agree with TRBD2. Germline V lookup: CDR1 GTSNPN, CDR2 SVGIG (reference sequence). This CDR3 is built from 13 residues. The V segment lost 8 bases and the J segment 4 bases; nucleotides outside the gene matches: 5. The CDR3 loop is CARAGGLYNEQFF. The CDR3 DNA reads as TGTGCCAGAGCGGGAGGGCTATACAATGAGCAGTTCTTC.

This clonotype has at least ten counts. The chain carries TRBV7-3 and TRBJ2-2, with 11 positions matching TRBD2. This CDR3 has 17 residues. The V gene's germline CDR1 is SGHTA and CDR2 FQGTGA. Germline trimming cut 4 bases from V and 3 bases from J; bases unmatched to any gene: 7. For the CDR3, the DNA is TGTGCCAGCAGCTATACCGGGACTAGCGGATACACCGGGGAGCTGTTTTTT. Translated: CASSYTGTSGYTGELFF. The variable domain in full, completed from reference TRBV7-3 and TRBJ2-2, reads GAGVSQTPSNKVTEKGKYVELRCDPISGHTALYWYRQSLGQGPEFLIYFQGTGAADDSGLPNDRFFAVRPEGSVSTLKIQRTERGDSAVYLCASSYTGTSGYTGELFFGEGSRLTVL.

This clonotype was seen ten or more times. The chain joins TRBV7-3 to TRBJ2-3, with TRBD2 as a possible D gene (5 bases). With 2 bases removed from V and 6 bases from J, the gap between germline ends came to 9 bases. The germline V gene encodes CDR1 SGHTA and CDR2 FQGTGA. This CDR3 is built from 13 residues. CDR3 amino acids: CASSLSRRDTQYF. DNA for the CDR3: TGTGCCAGCAGCTTATCTCGGAGGGATACGCAGTATTTT.

The chain employs TRBV12-3 or TRBV12-4 and TRBJ2-7; D ambiguous. V was pared by 5 bases and J by 3 bases, with 11 bases between. This CDR3 has 13 amino acids. This chain's CDR3 is CASSNGEYYEQYF. DNA for the CDR3: TGTGCCAGCAGTAACGGAGAGTACTACGAGCAGTACTTC.

This clonotype was recorded at least ten times. The rearrangement uses TRBV9 and TRBJ1-1; a possible D gene is TRBD1 (5 bases). Deletions cut 0 bases from V and 5 bases from J, with 11 bases between. Germline values: CDR1 SGDLS, CDR2 YYNGEE. This CDR3 spans 14 amino acids. CDR3 sequence: CASSVEAGSTEAFF. The CDR3, as DNA: TGTGCCAGCAGCGTAGAAGCAGGGAGTACTGAAGCTTTCTTT.

This clonotype came up a few times. The V call is TRBV7-9, the J call TRBJ2-1; 11 nucleotides agree with TRBD2. Germline-derived CDR1 and CDR2 are SEHNR and FQNEAQ (reference sequence). This CDR3 is built from 18 residues. The V and J ends lost 3 bases and 8 bases, in that order; junction bases with no gene match: 15. The CDR3 region has the DNA TGTGCCAGCAGCTTGACCCTAGCGGGGGGCCCGGGAGTCGATGAGCAGTTCTTC. Encoded protein: CASSLTLAGGPGVDEQFF.

The gene calls are TRBV2 and TRBJ2-3; unclear D gene. There are 16 residues in the CDR3. Deletions cut 5 bases from V and 6 bases from J, with 21 bases between. CDR1 and CDR2 (germline): SNHLY, FYNNEI. The CDR3 nucleotides read TGTGCCAGCAGTACCCCTACCGCCGACCTGGGTGATACGCAGTATTTT. Protein product: CASSTPTADLGDTQYF.

With respect to this clonotype: A read error is possible here, since a much larger clone lies one base away. The chain couples TRBV7-8 to TRBJ2-5; D might be TRBD2 (5 bases). Germline V gene sequence: CDR1 SGHVS, CDR2 FQNEAQ. The CDR3 covers 15 residues. The CDR3 DNA sequence: TGTGTCAGCAGCTTAGCGATGGGGTACCGAGAGACCCAGTACTTC. Its protein product is CVSSLAMGYRETQYF.

The chain couples TRBV7-2 to TRBJ2-2; the D gene is possibly TRBD2 (5 bases). V was cut by 0 bases and J by 6 bases, with 11 bases left in between. The CDR3 extends over 15 amino acids. Germline assignment: CDR1 SGHTA and CDR2 FQGNSA. CDR3 amino acids: CASSLAYLRAGELFF. CDR3 nucleotide sequence: TGTGCCAGCAGCTTAGCGTACCTGAGGGCCGGGGAGCTGTTTTTT.

This clonotype has ten or more counts. The chain links TRBV20-1 to TRBJ1-2; TRBD1 matches 7 bases. This CDR3 comprises 11 residues. The J segment lost 10 bases and the V segment lost 6 bases, leaving 8 bases of the junction unmatched. Germline CDR1 reads DFQATT; CDR2 reads SNEGSKA (reference sequence). The CDR3 DNA is TGCAGTGCCTGGACAGGAGTGGACTACACCTTC. This codes for CSAWTGVDYTF.

There are many counts of this clonotype. The chain couples TRBV12-5 to TRBJ1-5, with no clear D. Germline lookup yields CDR1 LGHNT and CDR2 FRNRAP. This CDR3 comprises 12 residues. The V end was cut by 5 bases, the J end by 3 bases, with 5 bases between. CDR3 sequence (DNA): TGTGCTAGTGGTCTGGACAATCAGCCCCAGCATTTT. It translates to CASGLDNQPQHF.

Only a few counts were recorded for this clonotype. V is TRBV24-1 and J is TRBJ1-1, with D maybe TRBD1 (6 bases). The ends were cut back, 4 bases at V and 1 base at J, with 12 bases in the middle. CDR3 size: 15 residues. Germline assignment: CDR1 KGHDR and CDR2 SFDVKD. For the CDR3, the DNA is TGTGCCACCAGTGACCCAAAGGGGGGGAACACTGAAGCTTTCTTT. Its translation is CATSDPKGGNTEAFF.

This clonotype appeared many times. V gene TRBV5-1 combines with J gene TRBJ2-1; weak D call: TRBD1 (5 bases). This CDR3 has 14 residues. Deletions cut 5 bases from V and 0 bases from J, with 9 bases between. Per germline, CDR1 SGHRS and CDR2 YFSETQ. The CDR3 nucleotides are TGCGCCAGCAGGGCGGACAACTCCTACAATGAGCAGTTCTTC. Translated, it gives CASRADNSYNEQFF.

This chain links TRBV7-8 with TRBJ2-7; D remains ambiguous. CDR1 is SGHVS and CDR2 is FQNEAQ in the germline V gene. V was pared by 5 bases and J by 8 bases, with 25 bases between. The CDR3 has 16 residues. CDR3 in amino acids: CASSPLPGGLGIKQYF. CDR3 nucleotides: TGTGCCAGCAGCCCCTTGCCGGGCGGATTGGGGATTAAGCAGTACTTC.